This T cell receptor (beta chain) was sequenced in a study of blood T cell repertoires in COVID-19. Study details: Researchers got acute and convalescent COVID-19 samples from the United States, Italy and Spain.

This CDR3 contains 15 residues. Trimming cost V 2 bases and J 2 bases, with 10 bases left between them. Per the germline V gene, CDR1 is LGHDT and CDR2 is YNNKEL (reference sequence). The assay was immunoSEQ multiplex PCR, and TCRdb's table has in-frame clones only and misses some. The sample includes 250,000 to 400,000 clones, around nine tenths of them seen just once. Ages ranged from about 18 to 89 years, with residence in 24 US areas. The rearrangement links TRBV3-1 (or the pseudogene TRBV3-2) to TRBJ1-3; possible D gene TRBD1, 6 bases. This TCR was sampled from a man in his fifties or sixties who had recovered from COVID-19. The sample taken for sequencing was PBMCs or T cells enriched from blood (not recorded which). CDR3 loop: CASSQRTVPGNTIYF. In DNA, the CDR3 is TGTGCCAGCAGCCAAAGGACAGTCCCTGGAAACACCATATATTTT.